One and the same sample provided the 20 T cell receptor beta chains below, sequenced in a study of blood T cell repertoires in COVID-19. The data were produced by immunoSEQ multiplex PCR, yet TCRdb's version contains in-frame clones alone and is incomplete. The profile shows about 85,000 clones, more than 75% of them singletons. Sequencing was done on a sample of peripheral blood. The origin of the receptors is a woman of 80 years or more with acute or convalescent COVID-19.

This chain uses TRBV18 with TRBJ2-2, with 9 bases aligning to TRBD2. The length of the CDR3 is 15 residues. Germline CDR1 and CDR2: KGHSH and LQKENI. V lost 5 bases, J lost 6 bases, and 7 bases stayed unmatched. CDR3 nucleotide sequence: TGTGCCAGCTCAACGGGAATAGCGGGAGCCGGGGAGCTGTTTTTT. Translation gives CASSTGIAGAGELFF.

The CDR3 DNA follows: TGTGCCAGCAGTTACCCAGAGGACAGGGTTGAGCAGTTCTTC. Its translation is CASSYPEDRVEQFF. This chain links TRBV6-6 with TRBJ2-1; the match to TRBD1 covers 8 bases. Per the germline V gene, CDR1 is MNHNY and CDR2 is SVGAGI (reference sequence). The CDR3 is 14 amino acids. V was pared by 2 bases and J by 9 bases, with 6 bases of the junction left unmatched.

The V call is TRBV9, the J call TRBJ2-3; D is ambiguous. CDR1 and CDR2 (germline): SGDLS, YYNGEE. V was shortened by 0 bases and J by 12 bases, with 11 bases between the two germline ends. There are 12 residues in the CDR3. The CDR3 loop is CASSVDRGSQYF. The CDR3 bases are TGTGCCAGCAGCGTAGATCGAGGCTCACAGTATTTT.

The chain links TRBV6-1 to TRBJ2-2; 7 nucleotides match TRBD1. Germline CDR1 MNHNS, CDR2 SASEGT. The V gene end was trimmed by 2 bases and the J gene end by 2 bases; junction bases not matched to a gene: 8. The CDR3 contains 17 residues. For the CDR3, the DNA is TGTGCCAGCAGTGAAAACGTCGGGACAGCTAACACCGGGGAGCTGTTTTTT. Its translation: CASSENVGTANTGELFF.

The J gene is TRBJ1-1, the V gene TRBV9, with D unresolved. CDR3 length: 14 amino acids. Trimming removed 0 bases at V and 4 bases at J, with 10 bases between. CDR1 SGDLS and CDR2 YYNGEE come from the germline V gene. CDR3 region: CASSVVLSGTEAFF. In DNA form, the CDR3 reads TGTGCCAGCAGCGTAGTACTCAGCGGCACTGAAGCTTTCTTT.

The chain links TRBV28 to TRBJ1-5; TRBD1 agrees at 7 bases. With 5 bases clipped from V and 7 bases from J, the junction kept 17 bases outside the gene matches. CDR1 and CDR2 (germline): MDHEN, SYDVKM. The CDR3 spans 17 residues. The DNA for the CDR3 is TGTGCCAGCAGTCCGGGACAGAATATCGACCTACGGCAGCCCCAGCATTTT. Protein sequence: CASSPGQNIDLRQPQHF.

This chain links TRBV13 with TRBJ1-1, with D maybe TRBD1 (5 bases). Trimming took 7 bases from V and 5 from J, leaving 17 bases between them. CDR1 is PRHDT and CDR2 is FYEKMQ in the germline V gene (reference sequence). This CDR3 has 14 amino acids. The CDR3 bases are TGTGCCAGCACCCAAACGGGGGTAGGGACTGAAGCTTTCTTT. Amino acid sequence: CASTQTGVGTEAFF.

The rearrangement uses TRBV6-1 and TRBJ1-1; 8 nucleotides agree with TRBD1. Looked up from germline, CDR1 is MNHNS and CDR2 is SASEGT. The ends lost 2 bases at V and 1 base at J; junction bases unmatched: 3. The CDR3 is made up of 15 amino acids. CDR3 sequence (DNA): TGTGCCAGCAGTGAACAGGGGGCTGGGAACACTGAAGCTTTCTTT. Its translation is CASSEQGAGNTEAFF.

The rearrangement uses TRBV28 and TRBJ1-2; 8 positions match TRBD1. The length of the CDR3 is 13 residues. The germline V gene has CDR1 MDHEN and CDR2 SYDVKM. After removal of 4 bases from V and 5 bases from J, the junction contained 3 bases not matched to a gene. In DNA, the CDR3 is TGTGCCAGCAGTTCAGACAGGGGATATGGCTACACCTTC. Its protein product is CASSSDRGYGYTF.

In the case of this clone: Distinct nucleotide sequences in the sample also encode this CDR3. The chain carries TRBV5-8 and TRBJ1-5; 9 bases agree with TRBD1. The CDR3 is made up of 15 amino acids. Germline V CDR1 and CDR2: SGHTS, YDEGEE. J gave up 6 bases and V 4 bases, and 8 bases lay outside the gene matches. As DNA, the CDR3 is TGTGCCAGCAGCCTGGGACAGGGAGTCCGTCAGCCCCAGCATTTT. Protein: CASSLGQGVRQPQHF.

This chain uses TRBV19 with TRBJ2-1, with a possible D match to TRBD2 (6 bases). Deletions cut 6 bases from V and 10 bases from J, with 16 bases between. Germline CDR1 is LNHDA and CDR2 is SQIVND (reference sequence). This CDR3 has 13 amino acids. The CDR3 sequence: CASSPGRVGEQFF. The CDR3 DNA follows: TGTGCCAGTAGCCCCGGGAGAGTTGGGGAGCAGTTCTTC.

The V call is TRBV18, the J call TRBJ1-2; D perhaps matches TRBD1 (6 bases). Germline V lookup: CDR1 KGHSH, CDR2 LQKENI. The CDR3 runs 15 residues. The V and J ends lost 3 bases and 8 bases respectively, with 19 bases between them. The CDR3 here is CASSPPNDRSDGYTF. CDR3 nucleotides: TGTGCCAGCTCACCTCCTAATGACAGGTCCGACGGCTACACCTTC.

The chain joins TRBV4-2 to TRBJ2-2; D gene uncertain. Trimming stripped 1 base from V and 3 bases from J, with 9 bases between. From germline, CDR1 is LGHNA and CDR2 YNFKEQ. The CDR3 is made up of 15 amino acids. CDR3 in amino acids: CASSQGWPHTGELFF. In DNA, the CDR3 is TGTGCCAGCAGCCAAGGTTGGCCCCACACCGGGGAGCTGTTTTTT.

This chain connects TRBV19 to TRBJ2-2, with TRBD2 as a possible D gene (5 bases). V was trimmed by 3 bases and J by 3 bases, leaving 11 bases between them. Germline V CDR1 and CDR2: LNHDA, SQIVND (reference sequence). This CDR3 comprises 15 residues. The CDR3 sequence is CASSIVGGYTGELFF. Here the CDR3 DNA reads TGTGCCAGTAGTATTGTCGGAGGTTACACCGGGGAGCTGTTTTTT.

This clone was detected once. The chain employs TRBV6-1 and TRBJ2-2; possibly TRBD1 for D (5 bases). V dropped 2 bases and J dropped 1 base, with 8 bases sitting between them. CDR1 is MNHNS, CDR2 SASEGT, per germline. This CDR3 spans 15 amino acids. The CDR3 DNA follows: TGTGCCAGCAGTGAACAGGGATTGAACACCGGGGAGCTGTTTTTT. Translation gives CASSEQGLNTGELFF.

This chain uses TRBV19 with TRBJ2-2, with no clear D. V gave up 5 bases and J gave up 5 bases, with 9 bases separating them. Germline V gives CDR1 LNHDA, CDR2 SQIVND (reference sequence). The CDR3 extends over 13 amino acids. The CDR3, as DNA: TGTGCCAGTAGTCCGACATCGACCGGGGAGCTGTTTTTT. Translated: CASSPTSTGELFF.

The chain links TRBV7-2 to TRBJ2-2; TRBD2 agrees at 8 bases. With V trimmed by 1 base and J by 7 bases, 14 bases remained unmatched. Germline V CDR1 and CDR2: SGHTA, FQGNSA. The length of the CDR3 is 18 residues. The CDR3 DNA is TGTGCCAGCAGCTTAGTGAACTTAGCGGGATTCGGGATCGGGGAGCTGTTTTTT. It is translated as CASSLVNLAGFGIGELFF.

V gene TRBV3-1 (or the pseudogene TRBV3-2) combines with J gene TRBJ1-3; a weak D match, TRBD1 (5 bases). CDR1 is LGHDT, CDR2 YNNKEL, per germline (reference sequence). The ends were cut back, 1 base at V and 0 bases at J, with 10 bases in the middle. The CDR3 has 16 amino acids. The DNA for the CDR3 is TGTGCCAGCAGCCAAGCGGTGGGGCCCTCTGGAAACACCATATATTTT. It specifies CASSQAVGPSGNTIYF.

V is TRBV7-6 and J is TRBJ2-1, with a tentative D call TRBD2 (6 bases). The CDR3 runs 18 residues. The germline V gene encodes CDR1 SGHVS and CDR2 FNYEAQ. With 0 bases removed from V and 0 bases from J, the gap between germline ends came to 15 bases. The CDR3 is CASSLAGGGPSSYNEQFF. DNA of the CDR3: TGTGCCAGCAGCTTAGCGGGGGGTGGTCCTAGCTCCTACAATGAGCAGTTCTTC.

The rearrangement links TRBV28 to TRBJ1-2, with 8 bases identical to TRBD1. The CDR3 spans 13 residues. The germline V gene encodes CDR1 MDHEN and CDR2 SYDVKM. V was clipped by 6 bases and J by 3 bases; unmatched bases: 3. CDR3: CASRRDRYYGYTF. CDR3 bases: TGTGCCAGCAGGCGGGACAGGTACTATGGCTACACCTTC.